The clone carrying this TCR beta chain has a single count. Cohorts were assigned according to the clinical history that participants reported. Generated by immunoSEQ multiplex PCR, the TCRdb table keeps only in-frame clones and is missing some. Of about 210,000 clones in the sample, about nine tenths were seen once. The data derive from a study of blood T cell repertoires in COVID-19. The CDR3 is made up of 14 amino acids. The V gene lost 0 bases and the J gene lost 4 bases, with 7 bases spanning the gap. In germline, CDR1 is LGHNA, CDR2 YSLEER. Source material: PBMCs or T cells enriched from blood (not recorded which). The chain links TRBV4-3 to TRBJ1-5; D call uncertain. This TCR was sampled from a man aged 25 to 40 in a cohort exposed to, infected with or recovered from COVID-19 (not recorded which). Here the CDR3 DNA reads TGCGCCAGCAGCCAAGATGCACGGAATCAGCCCCAGCATTTT. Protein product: CASSQDARNQPQHF.